The next 26 T cell receptor beta chains were all read from a single sample in a study of OX40 agonist ivuxolimab in advanced cancers. TCRdb's table, derived via immunoSEQ multiplex PCR, lists solely in-frame clones and lacks some. The sample consists of roughly 48,000 clones, 86% of them appearing once. The input for sequencing was CD4+ or CD8+ T cells sorted from blood, taken in a trial of the OX40 agonist ivuxolimab. These TCRs come from an adult with an advanced solid tumor such as melanoma, head and neck, liver or kidney cancer.

The genes are TRBV28 and TRBJ1-1; no clear D. Trimming shortened V by 1 base and J by 3 bases, and 12 bases separated the two germline ends. The CDR3 is 15 residues long. CDR1 is MDHEN and CDR2 is SYDVKM in the germline V gene. The CDR3 region is CASSLLGRIYTEAFF. In nucleotides, the CDR3 is TGTGCCAGCAGTTTATTGGGCAGGATATACACTGAAGCTTTCTTT.

The rearrangement links TRBV27 to TRBJ2-1, with D tentatively TRBD2 (5 bases). Looked up from germline, CDR1 is MNHEY and CDR2 is SMNVEV (reference sequence). V was shortened by 2 bases and J by 7 bases, with 15 bases between the two germline ends. The CDR3 totals 15 residues. The CDR3 region is CASSLLGSHRNEQFF. CDR3 sequence (DNA): TGTGCCAGCAGTTTACTAGGGAGCCACCGAAATGAGCAGTTCTTC.

The gene calls are TRBV6-6 and TRBJ2-3; 7 bases align to TRBD1. The germline gives CDR1 MNHNY, CDR2 SVGAGI (reference sequence). J lost 4 bases, V lost 7 bases, and 14 bases had no gene match. CDR3 length equals 16 residues. The CDR3 bases are TGTGCCAGCATCCTAGACGGGACCCAGGGGGCAGATACGCAGTATTTT. Translation: CASILDGTQGADTQYF.

V usage is TRBV6-6 and J usage is TRBJ2-2; possible D gene TRBD1, 6 bases. V lost 7 bases and J 2 bases, leaving 14 bases between the germline ends. Germline CDR1 MNHNY, CDR2 SVGAGI (reference sequence). This CDR3 region has 15 residues. CDR3 sequence: CASTYSGQNTGELFF. CDR3 nucleotide sequence: TGTGCCAGCACCTACTCGGGACAAAACACCGGGGAGCTGTTTTTT.

The chain uses TRBV19 and TRBJ2-5; 13 nucleotides agree with TRBD2. The CDR3 has 14 residues. Germline loops: CDR1 LNHDA, CDR2 SQIVND (reference sequence). V lost 5 bases, J lost 3 bases, and 0 bases stayed unmatched. Here the CDR3 DNA reads TGTGCCAGTAGTGGACTAGCGGGGGAAGAGACCCAGTACTTC. Protein sequence: CASSGLAGEETQYF.

This chain links TRBV29-1 with TRBJ1-5, with 8 bases lining up with TRBD1. V trimming: 6 bases; J trimming: 1 base; junction bases outside the gene matches: 8. Germline loops: CDR1 SQVTM, CDR2 ANQGSEA. This CDR3 is 15 amino acids long. CDR3 protein: CSVRATGESNQPQHF. CDR3 nucleotide sequence: TGCAGCGTCCGGGCGACAGGGGAGAGCAATCAGCCCCAGCATTTT.

The chain couples TRBV18 to TRBJ2-1, with D uncertain. The CDR3 totals 16 residues. V lost 3 bases, J lost 4 bases, and 16 bases lay in between. Germline V gene sequence: CDR1 KGHSH, CDR2 LQKENI. DNA of the CDR3: TGTGCCAGCTCACCTACCTTGGACGGAGCTTACAATGAGCAGTTCTTC. It encodes CASSPTLDGAYNEQFF. The full variable domain, in which reference TRBV18 and TRBJ2-1 provide the parts outside the CDR3, is NAGVMQNPRHLVRRRGQEARLRCSPMKGHSHVYWYRQLPEEGLKFMVYLQKENIIDESGMPKERFSAEFPKEGPSILRIQQVVRGDSAAYFCASSPTLDGAYNEQFFGPGTRLTVL.

This clone is a singleton in its sample. The chain recombines TRBV7-6 with TRBJ2-6; D is possibly TRBD1 or TRBD2 (5 bases each). Germline lookup yields CDR1 SGHVS and CDR2 FNYEAQ. The CDR3 is 19 residues long. The V gene lost 4 bases and the J gene lost 0 bases, with 19 bases spanning the gap. The CDR3 loop is CASSSLIKGRNSGANVLTF. CDR3 coding DNA: TGTGCCAGCAGCTCCTTAATAAAGGGACGGAACTCTGGGGCCAACGTCCTGACTTTC. Full variable domain (rest looked up from reference TRBV7-6 and TRBJ2-6): GAGVSQSPRYKVTKRGQDVALRCDPISGHVSLYWYRQALGQGPEFLTYFNYEAQQDKSGLPNDRFSAERPEGSISTLTIQRTEQRDSAMYRCASSSLIKGRNSGANVLTFGAGSRLTVL.

The chain carries TRBV7-9 and TRBJ2-7, with 9 bases lining up with TRBD1. V dropped 5 bases and J dropped 2; count of bases not matched to a gene: 7. Germline assignment: CDR1 SEHNR and CDR2 FQNEAQ (reference sequence). The CDR3 is made up of 15 amino acids. The CDR3 bases are TGTGCCAGCAGCGGCCGGGACAGGGTCCCCTACGAGCAGTACTTC. Translated, it gives CASSGRDRVPYEQYF.

Only a few counts were recorded for this clone. The V and J genes are TRBV7-3 and TRBJ2-3, with 7 bases matching TRBD2. The CDR3 sequence is 16 residues long. Trimming removed 4 bases from V and 0 bases from J; junction bases left unmatched: 7. Per the germline V gene, CDR1 is SGHTA and CDR2 is FQGTGA. This chain's CDR3 is CASSWGAGFSTDTQYF. Written as DNA, the CDR3 is TGTGCCAGCAGCTGGGGAGCGGGGTTCAGCACAGATACGCAGTATTTT.

The V and J genes are TRBV5-1 and TRBJ2-7; D is uncertain. The CDR3 has 14 residues. V dropped 5 bases and J dropped 1 base, with 13 bases sitting between them. CDR1 is SGHRS and CDR2 is YFSETQ in the germline V gene. CDR3 in amino acids: CASRKDAGSYEQYF. Written as DNA, the CDR3 is TGCGCCAGCAGGAAGGACGCAGGTTCCTACGAGCAGTACTTC.

V and J are TRBV6-5 and TRBJ1-3; the D gene is possibly TRBD1 (5 bases). V lost 5 bases, J lost 4 bases, and 15 bases lay in between. This CDR3 has 15 residues. The V gene's germline CDR1 is MNHEY and CDR2 SVGAGI. The CDR3 loop reads CASSLGAGSGNTIYF. In DNA, the CDR3 is TGTGCCAGCAGTCTCGGGGCGGGAAGCGGAAACACCATATATTTT.

This chain links TRBV19 with TRBJ2-3; the match to TRBD2 covers 9 bases. V gave up 5 bases and J gave up 2 bases; unmatched junction bases: 20. Per germline, CDR1 LNHDA and CDR2 SQIVND (reference sequence). The CDR3 is made up of 20 amino acids. The CDR3 is CASSARDYHQRGAYTDTQYF. CDR3 DNA: TGTGCCAGTAGTGCCCGAGATTACCACCAGCGGGGGGCCTACACAGATACGCAGTATTTT.

The chain employs TRBV6-5 and TRBJ1-5; 8 nucleotides agree with TRBD1. Germline CDR1 is MNHEY and CDR2 is SVGAGI. V gave up 6 bases and J gave up 2 bases; unmatched junction bases: 3. The CDR3 sequence is 14 residues long. The CDR3: CASRSGGGNQPQHF. CDR3 nucleotide sequence: TGTGCCAGCAGATCAGGGGGCGGCAATCAGCCCCAGCATTTT.

V and J are TRBV5-6 and TRBJ2-5; 8 positions match TRBD1. The length of the CDR3 is 14 residues. Germline values: CDR1 SGHDT, CDR2 YYEEEE. The J segment lost 5 bases and the V segment lost 4 bases, leaving 7 bases of the junction unmatched. In nucleotides, the CDR3 is TGTGCCAGCAGCCCCGGACAGGGCACGGAGACCCAGTACTTC. This encodes CASSPGQGTETQYF.

This chain uses TRBV7-2 with TRBJ1-2, with TRBD1 as a possible D gene (5 bases). This CDR3 has 14 residues. Trimming took off 5 bases at V and 3 bases at J, with 13 bases between the two ends. Germline CDR1 SGHTA, CDR2 FQGNSA. CDR3 loop: CASSPYGADYGYTF. DNA of the CDR3: TGTGCCAGCAGCCCTTATGGGGCTGACTATGGCTACACCTTC.

The V call is TRBV25-1, the J call TRBJ2-1; TRBD2 matches 7 bases. Per the germline V gene, CDR1 is MGHDK and CDR2 is SYGVNS. The CDR3 length is 16 residues. V lost 6 bases, J lost 8 bases, and 16 bases stayed unmatched. CDR3 nucleotide sequence: TGTGCCAGCAGCACTAGATTCCTGACTAGCATATATGAGCAGTTCTTC. The encoded protein is CASSTRFLTSIYEQFF. Full variable domain (outside the CDR3, taken from reference TRBV25-1 and TRBJ2-1): EADIYQTPRYLVIGTGKKITLECSQTMGHDKMYWYQQDPGMELHLIHYSYGVNSTEKGDLSSESTVSRIRTEHFPLTLESARPSHTSQYLCASSTRFLTSIYEQFFGPGTRLTVL.

The rearrangement links TRBV19 to TRBJ2-7; D is perhaps TRBD2 (5 bases). Germline-derived CDR1 and CDR2 are LNHDA and SQIVND (reference sequence). The ends were cut back, 5 bases at V and 3 bases at J, with 11 bases in the middle. The CDR3 spans 13 residues. This CDR3 reads CASSGRGYYEQYF. The CDR3 coding sequence is TGTGCCAGTAGTGGCAGAGGGTACTACGAGCAGTACTTC.

The V gene is TRBV6-4, the J gene TRBJ2-3, with 8 nucleotides matching TRBD1. Germline values: CDR1 MRHNA, CDR2 SNTAGT. The CDR3 contains 16 residues. The V gene end was trimmed by 0 bases and the J gene end by 1 base; junction bases not matched to a gene: 3. The CDR3 nucleotides read TGTGCCAGCAGTGACTCTTACAGGGGGGGCACAGATACGCAGTATTTT. Translated: CASSDSYRGGTDTQYF.

The rearrangement links TRBV2 to TRBJ2-1; the D gene is possibly TRBD2 (6 bases). The V gene's germline CDR1 is SNHLY and CDR2 FYNNEI. Trimming took 4 bases from V and 3 from J, leaving 10 bases between them. The CDR3 length is 14 residues. The CDR3 bases are TGTGCCAGCAGTGGGGCGGACTACTACAATGAGCAGTTCTTC. Residues: CASSGADYYNEQFF.

The chain uses TRBV6-6 and TRBJ2-7, with D perhaps assigned TRBD1 or TRBD2 (6 bases each). This CDR3 is 14 amino acids long. Germline CDR1 and CDR2: MNHNY and SVGAGI (reference sequence). Trimming left V 9 bases short and J 7 bases short, with 22 bases between. DNA of the CDR3: TGTGCCAGTTTCCGGCGAAGGGGGGCAGAAGAGCAGTACTTC. It yields the protein CASFRRRGAEEQYF.

This chain uses TRBV5-1 with TRBJ2-3, with 13 nucleotides matching TRBD2. Germline CDR1 is SGHRS and CDR2 is YFSETQ. V trimming: 4 bases; J trimming: 6 bases; junction bases outside the gene matches: 11. The CDR3 length is 17 residues. The CDR3 DNA is TGCGCCAGCAGCCTGGGGACTAGCGGGGCGCGGGGGGATACGCAGTATTTT. It is translated as CASSLGTSGARGDTQYF. The full variable domain, rest sourced from reference TRBV5-1 and TRBJ2-3, is KAGVTQTPRYLIKTRGQQVTLSCSPISGHRSVSWYQQTPGQGLQFLFEYFSETQRNKGNFPGRFSGRQFSNSRSEMNVSTLELGDSALYLCASSLGTSGARGDTQYFGPGTRLTVL.

The chain recombines TRBV18 with TRBJ2-3; D is undetermined. Germline CDR1 reads KGHSH; CDR2 reads LQKENI. This CDR3 comprises 16 residues. The V end was cut by 3 bases, the J end by 2 bases, with 15 bases between. CDR3 residues: CASSPNHPSDTDTQYF. DNA for the CDR3: TGTGCCAGCTCACCCAACCACCCGTCAGACACAGATACGCAGTATTTT. The full variable domain, in which reference TRBV18 and TRBJ2-3 provide the parts outside the CDR3, is NAGVMQNPRHLVRRRGQEARLRCSPMKGHSHVYWYRQLPEEGLKFMVYLQKENIIDESGMPKERFSAEFPKEGPSILRIQQVVRGDSAAYFCASSPNHPSDTDTQYFGPGTRLTVL.

This chain links TRBV7-9 with TRBJ1-1, with 8 nucleotides matching TRBD1. CDR1 and CDR2 (germline): SEHNR, FQNEAQ (reference sequence). J gave up 0 bases and V 3 bases, and 6 bases lay outside the gene matches. This CDR3 spans 16 amino acids. CDR3 amino acids: CASSFGQGIMNTEAFF. The CDR3, as DNA: TGTGCCAGCAGCTTTGGACAGGGTATAATGAACACTGAAGCTTTCTTT.

This CDR3 is CASSQNGQENTGELFF. CDR3 nucleotides: TGCGCCAGCAGCCAGAACGGACAGGAGAACACCGGGGAGCTGTTTTTT. This sequence joins TRBV4-1 and TRBJ2-2, with 7 bases identical to TRBD1. The CDR3 contains 16 residues. V trimming: 3 bases; J trimming: 1 base; junction bases outside the gene matches: 5. CDR1 is MGHRA, CDR2 YSYEKL, per germline.

This clone has a handful of counts. The chain has TRBV15 and TRBJ2-5, with D unclear. This CDR3 comprises 16 residues. CDR1 LNHNV and CDR2 YYDKDF come from the germline V gene (reference sequence). V lost 1 base, J lost 2 bases, and 14 bases lay in between. DNA of the CDR3: TGTGCCACCAGCAGAGCGCAGACCTGGGGACAAGAGACCCAGTACTTC. Its protein product is CATSRAQTWGQETQYF.